Listed below are T cell receptor beta chains from one sample, sequenced in a study of cytomegalovirus exposure and HLA in healthy donors. Produced via immunoSEQ multiplex PCR; TCRdb's table is partial and in-frame only. Of some 150,000 clones listed, 55% to 80% were seen once; the top ten hold 2.4%. The material sequenced was PBMCs. The receptor source for this set is a woman in her thirties or forties in good health and CMV-seronegative. Both conserved end residues are part of each CDR3. Fields, in order: J gene, D gene, V gene, clone size, CDR3 DNA, CDR3 protein. The D gene is left open where the match is weak. Size tells how often a clone was seen (once, few, many) or the class of an expanded clone, and some rows leave it out.

J: TRBJ1-1
D: TRBD1
V: TRBV28
size: .
DNA: TGTGCCAGCAGACAGGGGGCGGACACTGAAGCTTTCTTT
CDR3: CASRQGADTEAFF

J: TRBJ2-7
D: .
V: TRBV5-1
size: once
DNA: TGCGCCAGCAGCCAAACCGACAGTTCCTACGAGCAGTACTTC
CDR3: CASSQTDSSYEQYF

J: TRBJ1-1
D: .
V: TRBV30
size: .
DNA: TGTGCCTGGACAGGGGACACTGAAGCTTTCTTT
CDR3: CAWTGDTEAFF

J: TRBJ1-2
D: .
V: TRBV11-1
size: .
DNA: TGTGCCAGCAGTAACAGCTTGGCTATGGGCTACACCTTC
CDR3: CASSNSLAMGYTF

J: TRBJ2-7
D: .
V: TRBV7-2
size: once
DNA: TGTGCCAGCAGCTTCGACCCAGGGGTCGAGCAGTACTTC
CDR3: CASSFDPGVEQYF

J: TRBJ2-7
D: TRBD2
V: TRBV5-6
size: few
DNA: TGTGCCAGCAGCCCTCCCCTAACTAGCGGGAACTCCTACGAGCAGTACTTC
CDR3: CASSPPLTSGNSYEQYF

J: TRBJ1-5
D: TRBD1
V: TRBV28
size: .
DNA: TGTGCCAGCTACAGGGGGAATCAGCCCCAGCATTTT
CDR3: CASYRGNQPQHF

J: TRBJ1-2
D: TRBD1
V: TRBV19
size: .
DNA: TGTGCCAGTAGGCAACGGGACAGGGTGTACACCTTC
CDR3: CASRQRDRVYTF

J: TRBJ2-1
D: .
V: TRBV7-2
size: .
DNA: TGTGCCAGCAGTATCGCGGGCAACACCTACAATGAGCAGTTCTTC
CDR3: CASSIAGNTYNEQFF

J: TRBJ1-5
D: TRBD1
V: TRBV4-3
size: .
DNA: TGCGCCAGCAGCCAATTGACAGGGGTGGATCAGCCCCAGCATTTT
CDR3: CASSQLTGVDQPQHF

J: TRBJ1-1
D: .
V: TRBV5-6
size: .
DNA: TGTGCCAGCAGCCCCGAGAGGCTAAGGAACACTGAAGCTTTCTTT
CDR3: CASSPERLRNTEAFF

J: TRBJ1-4
D: .
V: TRBV27
size: .
DNA: TGTGCCAGCAGTCCTCGGACACACAATGATGAAAAACTGTTTTTT
CDR3: CASSPRTHNDEKLFF

J: TRBJ2-3
D: .
V: TRBV6-5
size: once
DNA: TGTGCCAGCTCCCGGGTTGCGCGGGATACGCAGTATTTT
CDR3: CASSRVARDTQYF

J: TRBJ2-7
D: TRBD1
V: TRBV2
size: .
DNA: TGTGCCAGCAGTGAACTGAGTTCGGGACAGTACGAGCAGTACTTC
CDR3: CASSELSSGQYEQYF

J: TRBJ1-1
D: TRBD1
V: TRBV9
size: once
DNA: TGTGCCAGCAGCGTACAGGGGGCGAACACTGAAGCTTTCTTT
CDR3: CASSVQGANTEAFF

J: TRBJ2-7
D: TRBD1
V: TRBV28
size: .
DNA: TGTGCCAGCAGTTTACCCTTAGGGGGCAAGAGGTCCTACGAGCAGTACTTC
CDR3: CASSLPLGGKRSYEQYF

J: TRBJ1-3
D: .
V: TRBV27
size: .
DNA: TGTGCCAGCAGTTTAGCAGGGCCCGGAAACACCATATATTTT
CDR3: CASSLAGPGNTIYF

J: TRBJ1-1
D: .
V: TRBV10-3
size: few
DNA: TGTGCCATCAGTGAGTACTTGAACACTGAAGCTTTCTTT
CDR3: CAISEYLNTEAFF

J: TRBJ1-3
D: .
V: TRBV4-2
size: few
DNA: TGTGCCAGCAGTCTAGGAAACACCATATATTTT
CDR3: CASSLGNTIYF

J: TRBJ1-4
D: .
V: TRBV7-9
size: .
DNA: TGTGCCAGCAGCTTAAACGTGCAGGGGAATGAAAAACTGTTTTTT
CDR3: CASSLNVQGNEKLFF

J: TRBJ2-7
D: .
V: TRBV19
size: .
DNA: TGTGCCAGTAGTATCTCCGACGGGGGCGAGCAGTACTTC
CDR3: CASSISDGGEQYF

J: TRBJ1-1
D: .
V: TRBV9
size: .
DNA: TGTGCCAGCAGCGTAGGTGGGCCACTGAACACTGAAGCTTTCTTT
CDR3: CASSVGGPLNTEAFF

J: TRBJ2-7
D: TRBD2
V: TRBV4-2
size: .
DNA: TGTGCCAGCAGCCGGGAGGTAATAGCGGGGGGACTCGGGACCTACGAGCAGTACTTC
CDR3: CASSREVIAGGLGTYEQYF

J: TRBJ2-5
D: .
V: TRBV5-6
size: .
DNA: TGTGCCAGCAGCCCAAACTGGGGAGAGAACCAAGAGACCCAGTACTTC
CDR3: CASSPNWGENQETQYF

J: TRBJ2-7
D: TRBD1
V: TRBV6-5
size: .
DNA: TGTGCCAGCAGTTACGGACAGGGAGATGAGGACGAGCAGTACTTC
CDR3: CASSYGQGDEDEQYF

J: TRBJ2-1
D: TRBD2
V: TRBV9
size: .
DNA: TGTGCCAGCAGCGTAAGGACTAGCGGGGTCCTCTCCTACAATGAGCAGTTCTTC
CDR3: CASSVRTSGVLSYNEQFF

J: TRBJ1-1
D: .
V: TRBV7-2
size: .
DNA: TGTGCCAGCAGCTTTCTTTCCCGACGGGAAGAAGCTTTCTTT
CDR3: CASSFLSRREEAFF

J: TRBJ1-1
D: .
V: TRBV5-1
size: .
DNA: TGCGCCAGCAGCTGGGGCCCAGGGGCTTCGAACACTGAAGCTTTCTTT
CDR3: CASSWGPGASNTEAFF

J: TRBJ2-3
D: TRBD1
V: TRBV5-1
size: few
DNA: TGCGCCAGCAGCTTGGGGACAGGCTATAGTCTGGATACGCAGTATTTT
CDR3: CASSLGTGYSLDTQYF